One and the same sample provided the 24 T cell receptor beta chains below, sequenced in a study of T cells in localized non-small cell lung cancer. The data were produced by immunoSEQ multiplex PCR, yet TCRdb's version contains in-frame clones alone and is incomplete. The sample yields around 35,000 clones, 85% to 95% seen once. The sample in question was peripheral blood mononuclear cells, obtained before any cancer treatment. The receptors here all came from a female donor over 55 with stage II lung adenocarcinoma.

The rearrangement joins TRBV6-1 to TRBJ2-7; D is ambiguous. This CDR3 region has 11 residues. Trimming left V 5 bases short and J 5 bases short, with 7 bases between. CDR1 and CDR2 (germline): MNHNS, SASEGT. The CDR3 region is CASSYPDEQYF. CDR3 DNA: TGTGCCAGCAGTTATCCGGACGAGCAGTACTTC.

This chain joins TRBV28 and TRBJ2-1, with D hard to call. This CDR3 region has 15 residues. Deletions cut 4 bases from V and 6 bases from J, with 16 bases between. CDR1 and CDR2 (germline): MDHEN, SYDVKM. This CDR3 is CASSSPLPSLNEQFF. For the CDR3, the DNA is TGTGCCAGCAGTTCCCCCCTGCCTTCCCTCAATGAGCAGTTCTTC.

In its sample, this clone is medium-sized. The genes are TRBV9 and TRBJ1-4, with D perhaps matching TRBD1 (6 bases). In germline, CDR1 is SGDLS, CDR2 YYNGEE. The V gene lost 0 bases and the J gene lost 6 bases, with 6 bases spanning the gap. The CDR3 loop spans 13 amino acids. DNA of the CDR3: TGTGCCAGCAGCGTAGACAGGGATGAAAAACTGTTTTTT. As protein: CASSVDRDEKLFF.

This sequence joins TRBV28 and TRBJ1-1, with TRBD1 matching over 7 bases. Germline lookup yields CDR1 MDHEN and CDR2 SYDVKM. With V trimmed by 5 bases and J by 10 bases, 7 bases remained unmatched. CDR3 size: 12 residues. CDR3 in DNA: TGTGCCAGCAGTCTAATTGGACAGGCAGCTTTCTTT. Its translation: CASSLIGQAAFF. The entire variable domain, with the rest obtained from reference TRBV28 and TRBJ1-1, is as follows: DVKVTQSSRYLVKRTGEKVFLECVQDMDHENMFWYRQDPGLGLRLIYFSYDVKMKEKGDIPEGYSVSREKKERFSLILESASTNQTSMYLCASSLIGQAAFFGQGTRLTVV.

This clone was counted once. CDR3: CASSVIREWPQHF. For the CDR3, the DNA is TGTGCCAGCAGTGTAATCAGGGAGTGGCCCCAGCATTTT. J is TRBJ1-5 and V is TRBV27; D possibly corresponds to TRBD1 (5 bases). Germline V gives CDR1 MNHEY, CDR2 SMNVEV (reference sequence). The CDR3 is 13 amino acids. Trimming shortened V by 5 bases and J by 9 bases, and 14 bases separated the two germline ends.

The genes are TRBV5-1 and TRBJ1-2, with 9 bases fitting TRBD1. The CDR3 consists of 14 residues. Unmatched junction bases numbered 0, after V lost 0 bases and J lost 3 bases. The germline gives CDR1 SGHRS, CDR2 YFSETQ. CDR3 residues: CASSLGQGDYGYTF. As DNA, the CDR3 is TGCGCCAGCAGCTTGGGACAGGGGGACTATGGCTACACCTTC.

The chain recombines TRBV30 with TRBJ1-6, with TRBD1 as a possible D gene (5 bases). Germline values: CDR1 GTSNPN, CDR2 SVGIG (reference sequence). The CDR3 totals 18 residues. Trimming shortened V by 5 bases and J by 7 bases, and 27 bases separated the two germline ends. The CDR3 spells CAWGLTTGQLFENSPLHF. In DNA form, the CDR3 reads TGTGCCTGGGGGCTAACAACAGGCCAACTATTCGAAAATTCACCCCTCCACTTT.

This chain joins TRBV2 and TRBJ2-5, with unresolved D. V was pared by 8 bases and J by 4 bases, with 11 bases between. This CDR3 spans 12 amino acids. Germline-derived CDR1 and CDR2 are SNHLY and FYNNEI. The CDR3 sequence: CASEPGTETQYF. CDR3 in DNA: TGTGCCAGCGAGCCTGGTACAGAGACCCAGTACTTC.

CDR3 protein: CASSSQEWTGIGGELFF. In nucleotides, the CDR3 is TGTGCCAGCAGCTCACAAGAGTGGACAGGGATTGGCGGGGAGCTGTTTTTT. This chain connects TRBV7-9 to TRBJ2-2; the match to TRBD1 covers 8 bases. Per germline, CDR1 SEHNR and CDR2 FQNEAQ (reference sequence). With 4 bases clipped from V and 7 bases from J, the junction kept 14 bases outside the gene matches. CDR3 length: 17 residues.

The chain has TRBV18 and TRBJ2-7; D is uncertain. Trimming removed 2 bases from V and 1 base from J, with 9 bases in between. CDR3 length: 14 residues. Germline V gene data show CDR1 as KGHSH and CDR2 as LQKENI. DNA of the CDR3: TGTGCCAGCTCACCATCGTGGCAGTCCTACGAGCAGTACTTC. It translates to CASSPSWQSYEQYF.

The V and J genes are TRBV2 and TRBJ1-1; the D gene is possibly TRBD1 (5 bases). The germline V and J ends were trimmed by 3 bases and 5 bases, with 16 bases remaining between them. Per the germline V gene, CDR1 is SNHLY and CDR2 is FYNNEI. The CDR3 length is 15 residues. The CDR3 nucleotides are TGTGCCAGCAGTGACGAGGGGCAGGTTGGGACTGAAGCTTTCTTT. As protein: CASSDEGQVGTEAFF.

The genes are TRBV19 and TRBJ1-4; weak D call: TRBD1 (6 bases). The V end lost 4 bases, the J end lost 3 bases, and 6 bases lay between the germline ends. Germline-derived CDR1 and CDR2 are LNHDA and SQIVND (reference sequence). This CDR3 contains 13 residues. CDR3 in amino acids: CASSKGANEKLFF. The CDR3 DNA is TGTGCCAGTAGTAAGGGGGCTAATGAAAAACTGTTTTTT.

The rearrangement links TRBV5-5 to TRBJ1-1; tentatively, D is TRBD1 (5 bases). Germline V lookup: CDR1 SGHKS, CDR2 YYEKEE (reference sequence). The ends were cut back, 0 bases at V and 5 bases at J, with 14 bases in the middle. The CDR3 sequence is 15 residues long. CDR3 DNA: TGTGCCAGCAGCTTGGATGGGGCAGAAGGGACTGAAGCTTTCTTT. Its translation: CASSLDGAEGTEAFF.

The V call is TRBV27, the J call TRBJ1-2; 7 nucleotides align to TRBD1. Trimming at V came to 5 bases and at J to 3 bases, leaving 18 bases not matched to a gene. Germline lookup yields CDR1 MNHEY and CDR2 SMNVEV (reference sequence). CDR3 length equals 18 residues. Here the CDR3 DNA reads TGTGCCAGCAGTCCACCCCGAATCTGGACAGGCAGGGACTATGGCTACACCTTC. This codes for CASSPPRIWTGRDYGYTF.

J is TRBJ2-1 and V is TRBV15; 11 bases line up with TRBD2. This CDR3 comprises 19 residues. CDR1 is LNHNV and CDR2 is YYDKDF in the germline V gene (reference sequence). The junction had 15 bases not matched to a gene; V was cut back by 4 bases and J by 4 bases. Here the CDR3 DNA reads TGTGCCACCAGCACCGGAAGTTGGGGGACTAGCGGAGGGTACAATGAGCAGTTCTTC. This gives the protein CATSTGSWGTSGGYNEQFF.

This chain connects TRBV28 to TRBJ1-5, with D perhaps TRBD1 (5 bases). V was cut by 8 bases and J by 7 bases, with 15 bases left in between. The CDR3 consists of 13 residues. The germline V gene has CDR1 MDHEN and CDR2 SYDVKM. The CDR3 DNA reads TGTGCCAGCCTCCCCGGGGGGGAACAGCCCCAGCATTTT. It codes for CASLPGGEQPQHF. Using reference TRBV28 and TRBJ1-5 for the parts outside the CDR3, the full variable domain is DVKVTQSSRYLVKRTGEKVFLECVQDMDHENMFWYRQDPGLGLRLIYFSYDVKMKEKGDIPEGYSVSREKKERFSLILESASTNQTSMYLCASLPGGEQPQHFGDGTRLSIL.

The chain links TRBV19 to TRBJ2-7; 9 nucleotides match TRBD2. With 3 bases clipped from V and 6 bases from J, the junction kept 6 bases outside the gene matches. Germline V gene sequence: CDR1 LNHDA, CDR2 SQIVND (reference sequence). CDR3 size: 14 residues. This chain's CDR3 is CASSMNSGSIEQYF. CDR3 nucleotides: TGTGCCAGTAGTATGAATAGCGGGAGCATCGAGCAGTACTTC.

V and J are TRBV28 and TRBJ1-6; D perhaps matches TRBD1 (6 bases). V was cut by 6 bases and J by 0 bases, with 18 bases left in between. Germline values: CDR1 MDHEN, CDR2 SYDVKM. This CDR3 comprises 18 residues. The CDR3 loop reads CASSPDRQASSYNSPLHF. In nucleotides, the CDR3 is TGTGCCAGCAGCCCGGACCGACAGGCTAGCTCCTATAATTCACCCCTCCACTTT.

In nucleotides, the CDR3 is TGTGCCAGCAGTCAGAGACAGGGAGCCGGTGAGCAGTTCTTC. This sequence encodes CASSQRQGAGEQFF. The chain employs TRBV6-5 and TRBJ2-1; TRBD1 aligns across 7 bases. Germline lookup yields CDR1 MNHEY and CDR2 SVGAGI. J lost 9 bases, V lost 5 bases, and 10 bases had no gene match. The CDR3 covers 14 residues.

V gene TRBV28 combines with J gene TRBJ1-2, with D uncertain. In germline, CDR1 is MDHEN, CDR2 SYDVKM. V was clipped by 10 bases and J by 2 bases, with 14 bases between them. This CDR3 comprises 13 residues. The DNA for the CDR3 is TGTGCCAACTCGGGAGCTCCGAACTATGGCTACACCTTC. Residues: CANSGAPNYGYTF.

CDR3 bases: TGCGCCAGCAGCTTGGTGGGACGGGGCACAGATACGCAGTATTTT. Residues: CASSLVGRGTDTQYF. The chain joins TRBV5-1 to TRBJ2-3, with D possibly being TRBD1 or TRBD2 (5 bases each). Germline V gene sequence: CDR1 SGHRS, CDR2 YFSETQ. The CDR3 extends over 15 amino acids. Trimming removed 0 bases at V and 1 base at J, with 9 bases between.

The V and J genes are TRBV28 and TRBJ1-2; D is unresolved. This CDR3 is built from 13 residues. CDR1 and CDR2 (germline): MDHEN, SYDVKM. V lost 8 bases and J lost 2, with 12 bases in between. Written as DNA, the CDR3 is TGTGCCAGCTCCGGGTGGGGAAACTATGGCTACACCTTC. Protein product: CASSGWGNYGYTF.

This rearrangement joins TRBV6-1 to TRBJ2-5, with TRBD2 identical over 12 bases. The CDR3 consists of 15 residues. The J segment lost 2 bases and the V segment lost 2 bases, leaving 0 bases of the junction unmatched. Germline CDR1 is MNHNS and CDR2 is SASEGT. The CDR3 sequence: CASSELAGGQETQYF. The CDR3 nucleotides read TGTGCCAGCAGTGAACTAGCGGGGGGGCAAGAGACCCAGTACTTC.

The CDR3 region has the DNA TGTGCCAACTCGGACAGGGGCGGCACCGGGGAGCTGTTTTTT. Translating gives CANSDRGGTGELFF. The chain carries TRBV10-3 and TRBJ2-2; TRBD1 matches 9 bases. CDR3 size: 14 residues. Germline V CDR1 and CDR2: ENHRY, SYGVKD. V shed 10 bases and J 4 bases; nucleotides not matched to a gene: 7.